Reported below is one T cell receptor (beta chain). What it binds is not known. Time point noted: newly diagnosed GD, antithyroid drugs for less than 3 months. From PBMCs, RNA was extracted and then used to make the TCR library. CDR3 length: 16 residues. The trim removed 6 bases at V and 9 bases at J, leaving 12 bases unmatched. Germline V gene sequence: CDR1 DFQATT, CDR2 SNEGSKA (reference sequence). This specimen comes from a study of regulatory T cells in long-lasting Graves disease. At the level of the study: Prior antithyroid drug treatment in newly diagnosed Graves' patients lasted under 3 months. Study-level points and caveats: Among samples with persistent disease, TRBV28, TRBJ1-2 and TRBJ2-5 were favored.

CDR3 regions were amplified by Arm-PCR using iRepertoire HTBI primers to build TCR beta libraries. TCRdb re-analysed the multiplex PCR reads in MiXCR, keeping a single row per CDR3 protein. Among about 530,000 distinct CDR3 sequences listed, roughly 16% were seen once. In addition, the sample was reused for a study of T cells in Graves' hyperthyroidism and ophthalmopathy. That work contributes: The model made its ophthalmopathy prediction, and onset followed a median approximately 7 months later.

The sample in question was peripheral blood mononuclear cells (PBMCs), obtained at new diagnosis, from a patient treated with antithyroid drugs. This TCR derives from a woman aged 35-65 years with Graves disease. The chain uses TRBV20-1 and TRBJ2-1; 15 bases match TRBD2. The CDR3 DNA sequence: TGCAGTGCAAAGACTAGGACTAGCGGGGGGGCCGGTGAGCAGTTCTTC. Translated: CSAKTRTSGGAGEQFF.